The 6 T cell receptor beta chains reported below all come from one sample, sequenced in a study of cytomegalovirus exposure and HLA in healthy donors. Both 60 Vbeta primers and 13 Jbeta primers went into the PCR. TCRdb keeps only in-frame clones here, not all; method: immunoSEQ multiplex PCR. The sample shows fewer than 200,000 clones, roughly 13% of them seen only once. The sample was PBMCs. These receptors were obtained from a man aged 45-65 years in good health and CMV-seropositive.

The chain has TRBV20-1 and TRBJ2-7; D remains ambiguous. Germline V gives CDR1 DFQATT, CDR2 SNEGSKA (reference sequence). The length of the CDR3 is 10 residues. V lost 6 bases and J 6 bases, leaving 9 bases between the germline ends. Here the CDR3 reads CSAVRCEQYV. CDR3 coding DNA: TGCAGTGCCGTCAGGTGCGAGCAGTACGTC.

In its sample, this clone was seen a few times. The chain employs TRBV11-3 and TRBJ2-5; tentative D call: TRBD1 (5 bases). There are 14 residues in the CDR3. Trimming took 5 bases from V and 1 from J, leaving 11 bases between them. Germline loops: CDR1 SGHNT, CDR2 YENEEA. In DNA, the CDR3 is TGTGCCAGCAGCCCTACAGGTTCCCAAGAGACCCAGTACTTC. This sequence encodes CASSPTGSQETQYF. Variable domain in full (rest from reference TRBV11-3 and TRBJ2-5): EAGVVQSPRYKIIEKKQPVAFWCNPISGHNTLYWYLQNLGQGPELLIRYENEEAVDDSQLPKDRFSAERLKGVDSTLKIQPAELGDSAVYLCASSPTGSQETQYFGPGTRLLVL.

This clone has just a few counts. The chain recombines TRBV18 with TRBJ2-1; the D is unclear. Deletions cut 1 base from V and 3 bases from J, with 13 bases between. The CDR3 extends over 16 amino acids. Germline V gene lookup returns CDR1 KGHSH and CDR2 LQKENI. In nucleotides, the CDR3 is TGTGCCAGCTCACCACGACTCCTCCCGGACTACAATGAGCAGTTCTTC. Its protein product is CASSPRLLPDYNEQFF.

The chain joins TRBV5-1 to TRBJ2-3, with TRBD2 matching over 10 bases. Per germline, CDR1 SGHRS and CDR2 YFSETQ. V was clipped by 2 bases and J by 4 bases; unmatched bases: 16. CDR3 size: 19 residues. In nucleotides, the CDR3 is TGCGCCAGCAGCTTCGGGAGCGGGGGGGCATTACCCCCCCCAGATACGCAGTATTTT. This encodes CASSFGSGGALPPPDTQYF.

This clone was counted between two and nine times. The gene calls are TRBV7-2 and TRBJ2-1, with 8 nucleotides matching TRBD1. This CDR3 is built from 15 residues. Germline V gene sequence: CDR1 SGHTA, CDR2 FQGNSA. After removal of 4 bases from V and 9 bases from J, the junction contained 11 bases not matched to a gene. In DNA form, the CDR3 reads TGTGCCAGCAGCTCTCCGGGACAGGCTACTACTGAGCAGTTCTTC. Translating it yields CASSSPGQATTEQFF.

The J gene is TRBJ1-1, the V gene TRBV12-5; tentative D call: TRBD1 (6 bases). V was clipped by 2 bases and J by 1 base, with 14 bases between them. CDR3 length equals 16 residues. The germline CDR1 and CDR2 sequences are LGHNT and FRNRAP. The CDR3 loop reads CASGLYTDSKNTEAFF. The CDR3 region has the DNA TGTGCTAGTGGTTTGTATACGGACAGCAAGAACACTGAAGCTTTCTTT.